The clone carrying this T cell receptor (beta chain) was picked up a small number of times. The antigen is undetermined. V dropped 5 bases and J dropped 3 bases, with 15 bases sitting between them. Germline V lookup: CDR1 SQVTM, CDR2 ANQGSEA. CDR3 length: 14 residues. This sample is part of a study of blood T cells in healthy people across ages. Notes on the study in general: The lack of PBMC sorting stopped any conclusive naive versus antigen-experienced comparison.

PCR was performed a second time for roughly 7 to 12 cycles using a sample-barcoded 5' primer and a J-beta primer mix. Using its own MiXCR run on the 5' RACE reads, TCRdb lists one record per CDR3 protein. The sample holds some 940,000 distinct CDR3 sequences; about 27% are singletons and the top ten take more than 8.5%. All donors came from Russia, were Caucasian and healthy, and spanned ages about 6 to 95. These data were also reused for a study on T cells of mothers and their children. As that study records: A few mothers and their six children, all healthy Caucasians, donated. Every mother supplied over 8 million TCR beta CDR3 reads and every child some 2.7 million.

The receptor's source is a woman aged 40 to 55 in good health. The sample taken for sequencing was blood. V usage is TRBV29-1 and J usage is TRBJ2-3; D uncertain. The CDR3 spells CSVSRQLDTDTQYF. CDR3 nucleotides: TGCAGCGTTTCTCGGCAGTTAGATACAGATACGCAGTATTTT.